A single sample gave rise to the 3 T cell receptor beta chains below, sequenced in a study of graft-versus-host responses after intestinal transplantation. The repertoire was sequenced with immunoSEQ multiplex PCR; TCRdb's copy has only in-frame clones and lacks some. This table holds tens of thousands of clones, approximately 90% found once. The input for sequencing was PBMCs, taken 26 days after transplant. The source is a human patient who received an intestinal transplant, so some T cells may come from the graft donor.

The rearrangement links TRBV6-4 to TRBJ1-4; 8 bases align to TRBD1. J gave up 8 bases and V 0 bases, and 17 bases lay outside the gene matches. Looked up from germline, CDR1 is MRHNA and CDR2 is SNTAGT. This CDR3 contains 19 residues. CDR3 sequence (DNA): TGTGCCAGCAGTGACTCGAAGAGCAGCCGGACAGGGCGGAAAGAAAAACTGTTTTTT. This codes for CASSDSKSSRTGRKEKLFF.

This clone turned up a few times. This rearrangement joins TRBV6-6 to TRBJ1-4, with 7 positions matching TRBD1. In germline, CDR1 is MNHNY, CDR2 SVGAGI (reference sequence). The CDR3 is 14 residues long. V lost 5 bases, J lost 4 bases, and 4 bases stayed unmatched. In DNA, the CDR3 is TGTGCCAGCAGTGGGGACAGCCTTAATGAAAAACTGTTTTTT. It specifies CASSGDSLNEKLFF.

The chain uses TRBV19 and TRBJ1-2; D gene unclear. Germline assignment: CDR1 LNHDA and CDR2 SQIVND (reference sequence). The length of the CDR3 is 16 residues. V lost 4 bases and J lost 3, with 18 bases in between. CDR3 in DNA: TGTGCCAGTAGTACGCCGGACTCACCGCCGGACTATGGCTACACCTTC. Its protein is CASSTPDSPPDYGYTF.